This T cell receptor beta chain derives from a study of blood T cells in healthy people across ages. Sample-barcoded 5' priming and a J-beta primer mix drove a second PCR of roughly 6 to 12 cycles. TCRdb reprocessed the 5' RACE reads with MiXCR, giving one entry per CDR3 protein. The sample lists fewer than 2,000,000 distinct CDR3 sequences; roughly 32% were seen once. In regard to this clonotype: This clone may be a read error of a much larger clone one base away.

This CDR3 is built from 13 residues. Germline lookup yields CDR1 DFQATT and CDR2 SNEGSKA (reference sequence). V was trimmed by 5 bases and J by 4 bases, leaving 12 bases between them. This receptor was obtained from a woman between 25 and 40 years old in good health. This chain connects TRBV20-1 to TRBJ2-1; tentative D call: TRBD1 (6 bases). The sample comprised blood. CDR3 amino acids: CSAWAGTYNEQFF. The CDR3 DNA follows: TGCAGTGCTTGGGCCGGGACATACAATGAGCAGTTCTTC.